This T cell receptor beta chain was recovered during a study of prognosis after radiotherapy for stage I lung cancer. As for the study in general: Stereotactic body radiotherapy was given without concurrent therapy in all patients.

The study amplified the TCR beta CDR3 region from genomic DNA. This amplification was carried out by two rounds of multiplex PCR. Round-one PCR had primers specific to each TRBV and TRBJ gene. From the multiplex PCR reads, TCRdb called clonotypes with MiXCR, one entry per CDR3 protein. The table includes about 28,000 distinct CDR3 sequences, about 43% detected once. This clonotype showed up just once. The clonotype was recovered from a donor over 45 with non-small cell lung cancer. Sequencing was performed on PBMCs, taken before or after stereotactic body radiation therapy (not recorded which).

The CDR3 spells CATKSGQRKTEAFF. CDR3 sequence (DNA): TGTGCCACCAAATCGGGACAGCGGAAAACTGAAGCTTTCTTT. This chain links TRBV15 with TRBJ1-1; 7 nucleotides agree with TRBD1. Losses at the gene ends were 7 bases for V and 5 bases for J; bases not matched to a gene: 10. This CDR3 has 14 residues. The germline CDR1 and CDR2 sequences are LNHNV and YYDKDF (reference sequence).